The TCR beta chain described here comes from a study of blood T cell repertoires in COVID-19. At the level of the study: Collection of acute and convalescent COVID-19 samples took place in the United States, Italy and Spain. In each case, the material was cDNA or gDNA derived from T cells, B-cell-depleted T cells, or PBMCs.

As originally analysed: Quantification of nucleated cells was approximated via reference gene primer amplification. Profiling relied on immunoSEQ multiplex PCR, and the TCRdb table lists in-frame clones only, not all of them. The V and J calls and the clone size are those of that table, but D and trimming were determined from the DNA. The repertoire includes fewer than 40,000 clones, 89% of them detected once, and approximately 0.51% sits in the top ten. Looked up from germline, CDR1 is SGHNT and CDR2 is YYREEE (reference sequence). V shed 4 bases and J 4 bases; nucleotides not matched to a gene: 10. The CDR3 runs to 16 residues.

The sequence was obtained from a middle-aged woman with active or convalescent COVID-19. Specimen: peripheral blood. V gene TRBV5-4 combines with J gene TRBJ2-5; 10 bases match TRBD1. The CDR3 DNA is TGTGCCAGCAGCCCCCGGGACAGGGGAGCGTCAGAGACCCAGTACTTC. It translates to CASSPRDRGASETQYF.